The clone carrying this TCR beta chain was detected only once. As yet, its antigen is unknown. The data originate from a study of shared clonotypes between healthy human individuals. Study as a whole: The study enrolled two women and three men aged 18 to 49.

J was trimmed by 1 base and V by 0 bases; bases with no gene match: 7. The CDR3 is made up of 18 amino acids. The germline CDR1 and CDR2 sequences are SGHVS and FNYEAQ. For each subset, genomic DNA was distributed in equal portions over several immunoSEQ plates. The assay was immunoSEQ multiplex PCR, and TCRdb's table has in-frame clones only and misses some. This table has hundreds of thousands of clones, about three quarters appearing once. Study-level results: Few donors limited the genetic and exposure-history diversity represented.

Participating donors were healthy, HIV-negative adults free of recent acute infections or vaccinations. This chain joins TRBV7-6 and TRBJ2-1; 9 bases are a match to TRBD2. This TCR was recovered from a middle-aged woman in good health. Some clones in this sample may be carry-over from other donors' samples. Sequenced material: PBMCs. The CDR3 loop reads CASSLASRSGGSYNEQFF. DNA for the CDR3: TGTGCCAGCAGCTTAGCTTCCCGGAGCGGGGGGTCCTACAATGAGCAGTTCTTC.